This T cell receptor (beta chain) stems from a study of blood T cell repertoires in COVID-19. Study context: Acute and convalescent COVID-19 samples came from the United States, Italy and Spain. T cells, B-cell-depleted T cells, or PBMCs provided the cDNA or gDNA that served as material.

Patients at the Seattle site were enrolled during active infection and followed longitudinally. In the original analysis: How many nucleated cells were present was estimated from reference gene primer amplification. This table comes from immunoSEQ multiplex PCR, and its TCRdb copy is limited to in-frame clones, with some not included. That table is the source of V, J and clone size, and D and trimming were worked out from the DNA. Of 35,000 to 40,000 clones in the sample, just under 75% are singletons; the top ten hold more than 9%. There are 15 residues in the CDR3. V lost 4 bases and J lost 6; bases outside the gene matches: 6. The germline V gene encodes CDR1 MNHEY and CDR2 SVGAGI. This clone was counted a few times.

The sequence was obtained from a man between 65 and 85 years old with COVID-19, enrolled during active disease. This chain connects TRBV6-5 to TRBJ1-6; 7 nucleotides line up with TRBD1. Sequenced material: peripheral blood. The CDR3 protein is CASSSGGEGNSPLHF. The DNA for the CDR3 is TGTGCCAGCAGTTCAGGGGGAGAGGGTAATTCACCCCTCCACTTT.